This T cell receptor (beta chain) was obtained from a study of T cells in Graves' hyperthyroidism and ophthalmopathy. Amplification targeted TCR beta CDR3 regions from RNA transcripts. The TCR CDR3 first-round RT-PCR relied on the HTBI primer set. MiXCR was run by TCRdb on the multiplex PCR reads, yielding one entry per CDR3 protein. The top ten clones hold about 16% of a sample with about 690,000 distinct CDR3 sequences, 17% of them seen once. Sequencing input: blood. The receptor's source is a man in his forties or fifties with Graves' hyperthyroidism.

The CDR3 sequence: CASSEGSWEEHTEAFF. DNA of the CDR3: TGTGCCAGCAGTGAAGGGTCCTGGGAGGAACACACTGAAGCTTTCTTT. The chain uses TRBV2 and TRBJ1-1, with D hard to call. Germline lookup yields CDR1 SNHLY and CDR2 FYNNEI. V gave up 1 base and J gave up 3 bases, with 15 bases separating them. This CDR3 region has 16 residues.